This T cell receptor (beta chain) was sequenced in a study of Ad26.COV2.S vaccination and SARS-CoV-2 variants. This sample's treatment: approximately 18 received Ad26.COV2.S at low or high dose, single or two shots; 5 received placebo; per-sample allocation not given. Collection of the samples took place on day 63 after the first injection of vaccine or placebo. Generated by immunoSEQ multiplex PCR, the TCRdb table keeps only in-frame clones and is missing some. The sample consists of some 390,000 clones, approximately 89% of them appearing once. Unmatched junction bases numbered 8, after V lost 2 bases and J lost 10 bases. The CDR3 loop spans 14 amino acids. Germline-derived CDR1 and CDR2 are MNHEY and SVGAGI.

The sequence came from a person between 18 and 65 years old who received the Ad26.COV2.S COVID-19 vaccine or a placebo. This chain uses TRBV6-5 with TRBJ1-2, with 9 positions matching TRBD1. Sequenced here: peripheral blood, sampled in a trial of Ad26.COV2.S vaccine versus placebo. The CDR3 spells CASSYDGTGRIYTF. CDR3 nucleotide sequence: TGTGCCAGCAGTTACGATGGGACAGGGCGCATCTACACCTTC.